The clone carrying this T cell receptor (beta chain) was detected ten times or more. Its antigen is currently unknown. CDR3-region Arm-PCR and iRepertoire HTBI primers produced the TCR beta libraries. TCRdb reanalysed the multiplex PCR reads using MiXCR and keeps one entry per CDR3 protein. This table holds more than 300,000 distinct CDR3 sequences, about 12% found once. This sample was taken from a study of regulatory T cells in long-lasting Graves disease. Study findings and constraints: Shared public clonotypes totalled a few thousand in persistent patients, compared with about 970 in new patients.

As to time point: newly diagnosed GD, antithyroid drugs for less than 3 months. Researchers made the TCR library from RNA that was extracted from PBMCs. Clinicians diagnosed Graves' disease using American Thyroid Association guidelines. These data were also reused for a study on T cells in Graves' hyperthyroidism and ophthalmopathy. This second report adds: The majority of expanded thyroid clonotypes above 0.001 also appeared in blood.

The sample in question was peripheral blood mononuclear cells (PBMCs), obtained at new diagnosis, from a patient treated with antithyroid drugs. This receptor was taken from a woman aged 18-35 years with Graves disease.

CDR3 in amino acids: CASSLGLADTDTQYF. The CDR3 nucleotides read TGTGCCAGCAGTTTAGGACTAGCGGACACAGATACGCAGTATTTT. The chain joins TRBV27 to TRBJ2-3; TRBD2 aligns across 10 bases. CDR1 and CDR2 (germline): MNHEY, SMNVEV (reference sequence). With 2 bases clipped from V and 2 bases from J, the junction kept 1 base outside the gene matches. The CDR3 totals 15 residues.